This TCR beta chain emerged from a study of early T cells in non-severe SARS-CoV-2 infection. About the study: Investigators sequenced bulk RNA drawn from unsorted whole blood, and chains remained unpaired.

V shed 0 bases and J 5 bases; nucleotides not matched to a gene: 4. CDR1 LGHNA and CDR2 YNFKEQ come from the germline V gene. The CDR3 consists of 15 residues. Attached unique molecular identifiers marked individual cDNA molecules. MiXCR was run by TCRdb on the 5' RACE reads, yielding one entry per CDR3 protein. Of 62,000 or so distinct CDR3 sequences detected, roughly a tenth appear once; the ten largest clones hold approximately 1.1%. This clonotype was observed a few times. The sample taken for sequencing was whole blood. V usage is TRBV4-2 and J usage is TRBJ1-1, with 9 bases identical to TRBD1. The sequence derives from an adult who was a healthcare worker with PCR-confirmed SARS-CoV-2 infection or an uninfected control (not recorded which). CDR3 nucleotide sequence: TGTGCCAGCAGCCAAGATGGACAGGGGAGTACTGAAGCTTTCTTT. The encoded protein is CASSQDGQGSTEAFF.